This TCR beta chain was documented in a study of blood T cell repertoires in COVID-19. Study-wide background: PBMCs, B-cell-depleted T cells, or T cells provided the cDNA or gDNA that made up the material.

The CDR3 loop spans 11 amino acids. Trimming removed 2 bases from V and 7 bases from J, with 3 bases in between. Germline V gene sequence: CDR1 MNHNS, CDR2 SASEGT. Original data processing: Estimation of nucleated cell counts relied on the amplification of reference gene primers. TCRdb's copy holds only in-frame clones and misses some; the assay was immunoSEQ multiplex PCR. Clonal size and the V and J genes are those of that table, whereas D and trimming came from the DNA. Here the sample spans about 120,000 clones, over 65% being singletons. The source is a woman older than 75 with acute or convalescent COVID-19. Sequencing input: peripheral blood. The chain carries TRBV6-1 and TRBJ2-1, with D unresolved. CDR3 sequence (DNA): TGTGCCAGCAGTGAACTTAATGAGCAGTTCTTC. The encoded protein is CASSELNEQFF.